Ten or more counts support the clone carrying this TCR beta chain. Its antigen is not identified. As TCR cDNA was made by 5'RACE template switching, a universal primer site and UMIs were added. TCRdb recomputed calls from the 5' RACE reads with MiXCR, one row per CDR3 protein. The sample has a few hundred thousand distinct CDR3 sequences, roughly 12% seen once. This record comes from a study of T cells after yellow fever vaccination. Study at large: Preparation of fractions with low cell numbers was performed using SMART-Seq v4 Ultra Low Input. Findings and limits, study-wide: A faster peak, day 5 versus 15, was reached by the weaker secondary response. Booster sampling recovered most clones from primary vaccination (approximately 97% CD4, around 90% CD8).

The source is a man younger than 35 who received the YFV17D yellow fever vaccine. The sequences come from PBMCs, collected on the day of the first yellow fever vaccination.

The CDR3 nucleotides are TGCGCCAGCAGCCCGACGGAACGGGCAGATACGCAGTATTTT. It specifies CASSPTERADTQYF. The rearrangement joins TRBV5-1 to TRBJ2-3; D gene uncertain. Germline V gene data show CDR1 as SGHRS and CDR2 as YFSETQ. Trimming took 4 bases from V and 4 from J, leaving 13 bases between them. The CDR3 contains 14 residues. Full variable domain (missing parts from reference TRBV5-1 and TRBJ2-3): KAGVTQTPRYLIKTRGQQVTLSCSPISGHRSVSWYQQTPGQGLQFLFEYFSETQRNKGNFPGRFSGRQFSNSRSEMNVSTLELGDSALYLCASSPTERADTQYFGPGTRLTVL.